This T cell receptor (beta chain) stems from a study of cytomegalovirus exposure and HLA in healthy donors. Primers included in the PCR were 60 Vbeta and 13 Jbeta primers. The method was immunoSEQ multiplex PCR; TCRdb's version includes in-frame clones alone and lacks a portion of them. Among fewer than 130,000 clones listed, around four fifths were seen once. This sequence was found in a young man in good health and CMV-seropositive. The specimen sequenced was PBMCs.

This CDR3 is CATSRDSGTAANYGYTF. Here the CDR3 DNA reads TGTGCCACCAGCAGAGATTCCGGGACAGCCGCTAACTATGGCTACACCTTC. J is TRBJ1-2 and V is TRBV15, with 7 positions matching TRBD1. The CDR3 has 17 amino acids. V lost 0 bases and J lost 0; bases outside the gene matches: 7. CDR1 and CDR2 (germline): LNHNV, YYDKDF (reference sequence).